This TCR beta chain was sequenced for a study of blood T cell repertoires in COVID-19 (dated by TCRdb to the early 2020s). For context, the study as a whole: Samples from collaborators originated in the United States, Italy and Spain and spanned both the acute and convalescent phases of COVID-19. The dataset comprised deeply sampled blood TCRbeta repertoires from subjects exposed to, actively infected with, or recovered from COVID-19. The material from the prospective study consisted of cDNA or gDNA derived from T cells, B-cell-depleted T cells, or PBMCs. A freely available public database, intended as a resource for researchers studying the immune response to SARS-CoV-2, is where the repertoires were released. The sample metadata nearly always contained a de-identified subject ID, COVID-19 status, age in years and sex. Where HLA class I and class II types were available, the types were taken from metadata supplied by the sample provider, not from assay-based typing. Samples came from the ongoing ImmuneRACE study (first 160 participants) plus 1,254 subjects from 6 global collaborators.

CDR1 and CDR2 were assigned from the germline V gene (reference sequence) as MNHEY and SMNVEV. Trimming takes 5 bases from V and 6 bases from J, and the germline ends sit 19 bases apart. Its CDR3 holds 15 amino acids, cysteine through phenylalanine. Solely the CDR3 DNA is kept, with 45 bases framed from the first base. As to this clone: It lacks a known antigen. Within one base of it there is no much larger clone, and no base qualities were kept.

TCRbeta CDR3 regions were amplified from genomic DNA by means of the immunoSEQ Assay, a bias-controlled multiplex PCR. In the original analysis: Within the assay, amplification of reference gene primers was used to estimate how many nucleated cells each sample contained. To quantify the absolute abundance of each unique TCRbeta CDR3 rearrangement, sequence reads were collapsed and filtered. Productive Simpson clonality was computed per sample as the square root of Simpson's diversity index over productive rearrangements. In its TCRdb copy, this immuneACCESS table keeps in-frame sequences only and misses some clones. Where compared with another copy, unresolved V genes explain less than half of these, and the others have no known cause. D and trimming were read from the DNA, whereas the V and J calls and clone size are those reported in that table. This sample gives 150,000 to 200,000 clones in total; 80% to 90% of them show up just once. The ten largest clonotypes hold 9% of the sample.

Enrolling through a virtual design, the prospective study's participants ranged in age from roughly 18 to 90 years and lived across about two dozen United States geographic areas. Cohort assignment in the prospective study relied on participant-reported clinical history from a screening survey and a study questionnaire. ImmuneRACE Cohort 3 recovered participants were defined by two consecutive negative NP/OP PCR tests, healthcare professional clearance, or symptom resolution. In the prospective study, whole blood, serum and a nasopharyngeal or oropharyngeal swab were collected from each participant by mobile phlebotomists. Prospective study participants could optionally give additional blood draws and questionnaires over a roughly two-month period. Blood samples from the prospective study were shipped frozen or at room temperature prior to DNA extraction. General findings and caveats noted by the study authors: The amount of clinical and demographic metadata varied by source and participant and was provided uncurated.

Here the chain combines TRBV27 and TRBJ1-2, with a weak D call of TRBD1 (5 bases match). This clonotype was obtained from a woman younger than 30 who had recovered from COVID-19. Sequencing was carried out using PBMCs or T cells enriched from blood (not recorded which). CDR3 reads: CASSLMGQGGNGYTF. The nucleotides are TGTGCCAGCAGTCTCATGGGGCAGGGAGGGAATGGCTACACCTTC.